The 16 T cell receptor beta chains below were found in one sample sequenced in a study of OX40 agonist ivuxolimab in advanced cancers. Clones were sequenced by immunoSEQ multiplex PCR, and TCRdb holds only the in-frame ones, with some missing. The table records 20,000 to 30,000 clones, around 75% of them present only once. Material: CD4+ or CD8+ T cells sorted from blood, obtained in a trial of the OX40 agonist ivuxolimab. These receptors were taken from an adult with an advanced solid tumor such as melanoma, head and neck, liver or kidney cancer.

This clone was seen a few times. The rearrangement links TRBV25-1 to TRBJ1-1; a possible D gene is TRBD1 (6 bases). Germline V gene data show CDR1 as MGHDK and CDR2 as SYGVNS. The CDR3 extends over 14 amino acids. V lost 4 bases to trimming and J lost 6 bases, with 15 bases between them. CDR3 sequence: CASSATVRGPEAFF. The CDR3 bases are TGTGCCAGCAGTGCCACAGTCAGGGGTCCTGAAGCTTTCTTT.

The chain joins TRBV19 to TRBJ2-2; the D is unclear. The V gene lost 6 bases and the J gene lost 6 bases, with 8 bases spanning the gap. The length of the CDR3 is 12 residues. Germline V gene lookup returns CDR1 LNHDA and CDR2 SQIVND (reference sequence). The chain's CDR3 is CASSSQAGELFF. Written as DNA, the CDR3 is TGTGCCAGTAGCTCCCAGGCCGGGGAGCTGTTTTTT.

The V call is TRBV5-3, the J call TRBJ1-1, with D hard to call. TRBV5-3 is treated as an ORF (open reading frame) with a function not yet certain. The CDR3 loop spans 13 amino acids. Here the CDR3 DNA reads TGTGTCATTAACCAGGCCGAGCACACTGAAGCTTTCTTT. Translating gives CVINQAEHTEAFF.

This clone showed up just once. V usage is TRBV13 and J usage is TRBJ2-1; D possibly corresponds to TRBD2 (6 bases). Germline values: CDR1 PRHDT, CDR2 FYEKMQ (reference sequence). Trimming shortened V by 3 bases and J by 6 bases, and 21 bases separated the two germline ends. This CDR3 is 17 amino acids long. The CDR3 here is CASSFFPPAGSSNEQFF. CDR3 nucleotide sequence: TGTGCCAGCAGCTTTTTCCCCCCGGCGGGGAGTTCCAATGAGCAGTTCTTC.

CDR3 residues: CAWSRPGPRGNQPQHF. Written as DNA, the CDR3 is TGTGCCTGGAGTCGCCCCGGGCCGAGAGGCAATCAGCCCCAGCATTTT. This chain links TRBV30 with TRBJ1-5, with unresolved D. Germline V gives CDR1 GTSNPN, CDR2 SVGIG (reference sequence). The CDR3 loop spans 16 amino acids. V lost 2 bases and J 2 bases, leaving 16 bases between the germline ends.

This clone was recorded once. The CDR3 spells CSSTGGEAQYF. The CDR3 coding sequence is TGCAGCTCAACAGGGGGGGAGGCCCAGTACTTC. The chain employs TRBV29-1 and TRBJ2-5, with a possible D match to TRBD1 (8 bases). Trimming stripped 8 bases from V and 9 bases from J, with 16 bases between. The germline CDR1 and CDR2 sequences are SQVTM and ANQGSEA. The CDR3 runs 11 residues.

The rearrangement joins TRBV11-1 to TRBJ2-3; D gene uncertain. This CDR3 is built from 14 residues. Trimming pared 1 base from V and 0 bases from J, leaving 5 bases between. CDR1 is SGHAT, CDR2 FQDESV, per germline (reference sequence). CDR3 nucleotide sequence: TGTGCCAGCAGCTTAGACTGGAGCACAGATACGCAGTATTTT. Its protein product is CASSLDWSTDTQYF.

A few counts support this clone. The genes are TRBV15 and TRBJ1-1, with D hard to call. The ends were cut back, 5 bases at V and 0 bases at J, with 7 bases in the middle. The germline CDR1 and CDR2 sequences are LNHNV and YYDKDF (reference sequence). The CDR3 is 13 amino acids. CDR3 coding DNA: TGTGCCACCAGCCTGCGGATGAACACTGAAGCTTTCTTT. Amino acids: CATSLRMNTEAFF.

This sequence joins TRBV25-1 and TRBJ2-3; no clear D. Looked up from germline, CDR1 is MGHDK and CDR2 is SYGVNS. V gave up 8 bases and J gave up 0 bases, with 15 bases separating them. This CDR3 has 15 amino acids. The CDR3 is CASSSNSYSTDTQYF. The CDR3 DNA reads TGTGCCAGCTCCTCGAACAGCTATAGCACAGATACGCAGTATTTT.

V and J are TRBV19 and TRBJ2-2; TRBD1 or TRBD2 may be the D gene (5 bases each). V gave up 3 bases and J gave up 7 bases, with 12 bases separating them. The CDR3 is 14 residues long. Germline V lookup: CDR1 LNHDA, CDR2 SQIVND (reference sequence). CDR3 in amino acids: CASSILGEGGELFF. Here the CDR3 DNA reads TGTGCCAGTAGTATCTTGGGGGAAGGCGGGGAGCTGTTTTTT.

The chain is built from TRBV2 and TRBJ1-5; 7 nucleotides line up with TRBD1. V lost 5 bases, J lost 4 bases, and 14 bases stayed unmatched. This CDR3 region has 17 residues. Germline V lookup: CDR1 SNHLY, CDR2 FYNNEI. The CDR3 DNA follows: TGTGCCAGCAGTAAGGGACAGACAACTACAAGAAATCAGCCCCAGCATTTT. Amino acids: CASSKGQTTTRNQPQHF.

This clone has only one observation. The genes are TRBV5-6 and TRBJ1-6; D perhaps matches TRBD1 (5 bases). V gave up 5 bases and J gave up 8 bases, with 20 bases separating them. CDR1 is SGHDT and CDR2 is YYEEEE in the germline V gene. The CDR3 sequence is 16 residues long. Here the CDR3 reads CASSFYQGRAHSPLHF. Here the CDR3 DNA reads TGTGCCAGCAGTTTCTATCAAGGCAGGGCCCATTCACCCCTCCACTTT.

J is TRBJ2-7 and V is TRBV5-8; TRBD1 is a possible D gene (5 bases). This CDR3 is 16 amino acids long. The V end was cut by 3 bases, the J end by 0 bases, with 16 bases between. CDR1 and CDR2 from the germline V gene are SGHTS and YDEGEE. CDR3 bases: TGTGCCAGCAGCTCGGTCCCTCGACAGAGCTCCTACGAGCAGTACTTC. It specifies CASSSVPRQSSYEQYF.

This clone appeared a single time. The chain links TRBV30 to TRBJ1-6; TRBD1 aligns across 9 bases. V shed 2 bases and J 10 bases; nucleotides not matched to a gene: 6. Germline V gives CDR1 GTSNPN, CDR2 SVGIG (reference sequence). This CDR3 has 14 residues. CDR3 loop: CAWSNDRGNSPLHF. CDR3 nucleotide sequence: TGTGCCTGGAGTAACGACAGGGGGAACTCACCCCTCCACTTT. Based on the CDR3 plus reference TRBV30 and TRBJ1-6, the full variable domain is SQTIHQWPATLVQPVGSPLSLECTVEGTSNPNLYWYRQAAGRGLQLLFYSVGIGQISSEVPQNLSASRPQDRQFILSSKKLLLSDSGFYLCAWSNDRGNSPLHFGNGTRLTVT.

The CDR3 DNA sequence: TGTGCCAGCAGCCCCGGGACAGCTTCCTACGAGCAGTACTTC. Translation gives CASSPGTASYEQYF. The chain carries TRBV5-4 and TRBJ2-7; 7 nucleotides line up with TRBD1. Germline values: CDR1 SGHNT, CDR2 YYREEE (reference sequence). This CDR3 has 14 amino acids. Trimming removed 4 bases from V and 1 base from J; junction bases left unmatched: 5. The full variable domain, with the rest looked up from reference TRBV5-4 and TRBJ2-7, is ETGVTQSPTHLIKTRGQQVTLRCSSQSGHNTVSWYQQALGQGPQFIFQYYREEENGRGNFPPRFSGLQFPNYSSELNVNALELDDSALYLCASSPGTASYEQYFGPGTRLTVT.

J is TRBJ2-7 and V is TRBV29-1; weak D call: TRBD2 (6 bases). The V and J ends lost 4 bases and 2 bases respectively, with 6 bases between them. CDR1 and CDR2 from the germline V gene are SQVTM and ANQGSEA. The CDR3 contains 11 residues. DNA for the CDR3: TGCAGCGTTGGCGGGACCTACGAGCAGTACTTC. The encoded protein is CSVGGTYEQYF.